This T cell receptor beta chain was captured by sequencing in a study of cytomegalovirus exposure and HLA in healthy donors. General observations from the study: Researchers reported that three CMV-associated chains were confirmed in vitro as CMV antigen-specific. Prior analysis indicated that the majority of TCR beta V segments exhibited productivity approximately 90% or approximately 30% of the time.

The germline CDR1 and CDR2 sequences are SGHRS and YFSETQ. Losses at the gene ends were 1 base for V and 5 bases for J; bases not matched to a gene: 7. This CDR3 contains 16 residues. This clone was picked up a small number of times. Its antigen is unknown. The PCR employed 60 Vbeta primers together with 13 Jbeta primers. Clones were sequenced by immunoSEQ multiplex PCR, and TCRdb holds only the in-frame ones, with some missing. The table has about 160,000 clones, around 75% seen once. This receptor was identified in a female donor in good health and CMV-seronegative. Input material: PBMCs. This chain links TRBV5-1 with TRBJ2-5, with 11 bases lining up with TRBD1. This CDR3 reads CASSLRADRGLETQYF. The CDR3 DNA reads TGCGCCAGCAGCTTGCGAGCGGACAGGGGGCTTGAGACCCAGTACTTC.